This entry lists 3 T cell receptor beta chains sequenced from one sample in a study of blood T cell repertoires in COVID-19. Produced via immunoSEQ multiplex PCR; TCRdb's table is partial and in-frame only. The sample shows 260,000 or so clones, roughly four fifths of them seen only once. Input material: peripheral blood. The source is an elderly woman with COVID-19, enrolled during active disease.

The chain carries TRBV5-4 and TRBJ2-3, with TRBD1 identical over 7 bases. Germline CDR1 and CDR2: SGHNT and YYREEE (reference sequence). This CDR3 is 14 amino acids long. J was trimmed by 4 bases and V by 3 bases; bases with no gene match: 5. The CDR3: CASSSDRAPDTQYF. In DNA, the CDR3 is TGTGCCAGCAGCTCCGACAGGGCCCCAGATACGCAGTATTTT.

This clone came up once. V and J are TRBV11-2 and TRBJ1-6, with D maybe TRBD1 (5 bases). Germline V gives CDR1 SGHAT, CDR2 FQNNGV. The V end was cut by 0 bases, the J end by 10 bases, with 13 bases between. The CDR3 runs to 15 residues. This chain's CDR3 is CASSLDPGLRSPLHF. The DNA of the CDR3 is TGTGCCAGCAGCTTAGATCCAGGGCTAAGGTCACCCCTCCACTTT.

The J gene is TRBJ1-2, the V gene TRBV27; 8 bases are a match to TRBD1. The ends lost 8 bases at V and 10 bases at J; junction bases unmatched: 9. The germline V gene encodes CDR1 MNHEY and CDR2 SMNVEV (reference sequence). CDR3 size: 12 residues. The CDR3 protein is CASADRVFVYTF. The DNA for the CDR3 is TGTGCCAGCGCGGACAGGGTGTTTGTCTACACCTTC.